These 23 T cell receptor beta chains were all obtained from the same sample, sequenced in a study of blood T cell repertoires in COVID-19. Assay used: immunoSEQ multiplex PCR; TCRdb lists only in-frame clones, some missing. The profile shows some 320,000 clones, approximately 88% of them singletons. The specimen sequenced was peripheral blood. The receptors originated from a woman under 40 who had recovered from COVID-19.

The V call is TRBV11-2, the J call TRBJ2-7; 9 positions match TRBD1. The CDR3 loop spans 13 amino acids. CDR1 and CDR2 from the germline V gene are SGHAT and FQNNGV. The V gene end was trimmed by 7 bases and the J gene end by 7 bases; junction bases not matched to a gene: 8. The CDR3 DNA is TGTGCCAGCATAAGGACAGGGGACTCGGAGCAGTACTTC. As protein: CASIRTGDSEQYF. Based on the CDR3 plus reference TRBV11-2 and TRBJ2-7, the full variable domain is EAGVAQSPRYKIIEKRQSVAFWCNPISGHATLYWYQQILGQGPKLLIQFQNNGVVDDSQLPKDRFSAERLKGVDSTLKIQPAKLEDSAVYLCASIRTGDSEQYFGPGTRLTVT.

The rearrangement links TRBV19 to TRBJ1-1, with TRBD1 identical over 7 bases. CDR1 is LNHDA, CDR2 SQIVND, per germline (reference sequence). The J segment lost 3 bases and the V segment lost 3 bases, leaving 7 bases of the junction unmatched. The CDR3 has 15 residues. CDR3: CASSINRGWDTEAFF. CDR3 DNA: TGTGCCAGTAGTATCAACAGGGGATGGGACACTGAAGCTTTCTTT.

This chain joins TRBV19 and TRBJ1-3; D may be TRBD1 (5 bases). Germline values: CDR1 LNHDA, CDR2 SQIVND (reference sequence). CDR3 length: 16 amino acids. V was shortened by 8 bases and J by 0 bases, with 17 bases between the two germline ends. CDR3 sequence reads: CASSLWQGSSGNTIYF. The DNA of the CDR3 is TGTGCCAGTTCCCTCTGGCAGGGATCCTCTGGAAACACCATATATTTT. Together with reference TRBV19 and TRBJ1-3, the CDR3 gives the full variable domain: DGGITQSPKYLFRKEGQNVTLSCEQNLNHDAMYWYRQDPGQGLRLIYYSQIVNDFQKGDIAEGYSVSREKKESFPLTVTSAQKNPTAFYLCASSLWQGSSGNTIYFGEGSWLTVV.

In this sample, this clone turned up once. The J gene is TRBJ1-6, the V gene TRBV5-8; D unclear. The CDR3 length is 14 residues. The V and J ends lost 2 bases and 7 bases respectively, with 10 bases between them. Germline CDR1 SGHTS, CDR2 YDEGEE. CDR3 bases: TGTGCCAGCAGCTTCCGGGGTAGAAATTCACCCCTCCACTTT. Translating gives CASSFRGRNSPLHF.

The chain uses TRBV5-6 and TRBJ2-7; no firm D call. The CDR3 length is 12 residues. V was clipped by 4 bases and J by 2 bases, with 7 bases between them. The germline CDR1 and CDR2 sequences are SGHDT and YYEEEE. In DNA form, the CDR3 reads TGTGCCAGCAGCCAGGTACCCTACGAGCAGTACTTC. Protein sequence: CASSQVPYEQYF.

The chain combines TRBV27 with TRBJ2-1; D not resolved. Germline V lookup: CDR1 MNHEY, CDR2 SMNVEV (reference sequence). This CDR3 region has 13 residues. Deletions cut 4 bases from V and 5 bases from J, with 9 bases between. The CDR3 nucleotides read TGTGCCAGCAGTTACAGCAGAAACAATGAGCAGTTCTTC. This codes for CASSYSRNNEQFF.

The CDR3 here is CASSEYRDSLNTGELFF. For the CDR3, the DNA is TGTGCCAGCAGTGAATATCGGGACAGCCTAAACACCGGGGAGCTGTTTTTT. V and J are TRBV25-1 and TRBJ2-2, with 7 bases identical to TRBD1. V was clipped by 0 bases and J by 2 bases; unmatched bases: 6. Germline V gene data show CDR1 as MGHDK and CDR2 as SYGVNS. The CDR3 runs 17 residues.

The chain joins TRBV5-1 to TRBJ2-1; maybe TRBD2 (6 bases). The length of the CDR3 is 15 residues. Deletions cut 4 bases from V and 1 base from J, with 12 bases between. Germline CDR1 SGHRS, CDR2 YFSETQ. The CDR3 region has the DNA TGCGCCAGCAGCGGCCCGGGGGTTTCCTACAATGAGCAGTTCTTC. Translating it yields CASSGPGVSYNEQFF.

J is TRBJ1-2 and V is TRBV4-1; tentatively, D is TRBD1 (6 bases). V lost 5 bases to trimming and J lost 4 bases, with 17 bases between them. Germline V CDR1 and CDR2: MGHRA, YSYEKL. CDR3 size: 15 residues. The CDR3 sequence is CASSVTVTGRYGYTF. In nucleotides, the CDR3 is TGCGCCAGCAGCGTGACGGTGACAGGACGCTATGGCTACACCTTC.

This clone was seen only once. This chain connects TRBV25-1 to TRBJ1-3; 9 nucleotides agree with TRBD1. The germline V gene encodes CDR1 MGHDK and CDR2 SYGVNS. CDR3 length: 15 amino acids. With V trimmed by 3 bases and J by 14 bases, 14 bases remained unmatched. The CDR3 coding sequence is TGTGCCAGCAGTGACCAACTCCGGGACAGGGTGTTATTATATTTT. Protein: CASSDQLRDRVLLYF.

In DNA, the CDR3 is TGTGCCAGCAGCTTAGAATCGGGTAACACTGAAGCTTTCTTT. This sequence encodes CASSLESGNTEAFF. The genes are TRBV7-9 and TRBJ1-1; no definite D call. CDR1 and CDR2 from the germline V gene are SEHNR and FQNEAQ (reference sequence). The CDR3 sequence is 14 residues long. Trimming shortened V by 1 base and J by 2 bases, and 8 bases separated the two germline ends.

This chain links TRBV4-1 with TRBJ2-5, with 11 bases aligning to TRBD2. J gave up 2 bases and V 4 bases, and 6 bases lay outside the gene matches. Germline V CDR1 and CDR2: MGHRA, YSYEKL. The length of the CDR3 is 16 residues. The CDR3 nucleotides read TGCGCCAGCAGCCTGCTAGCGGGGGGCGAACAAGAGACCCAGTACTTC. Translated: CASSLLAGGEQETQYF.

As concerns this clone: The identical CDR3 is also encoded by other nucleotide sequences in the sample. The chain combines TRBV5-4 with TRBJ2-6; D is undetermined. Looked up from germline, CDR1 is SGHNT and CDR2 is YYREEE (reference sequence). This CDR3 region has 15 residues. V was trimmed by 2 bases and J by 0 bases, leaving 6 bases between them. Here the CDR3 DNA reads TGTGCCAGCAGCTTTTCAGGCTCTGGGGCCAACGTCCTGACTTTC. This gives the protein CASSFSGSGANVLTF.

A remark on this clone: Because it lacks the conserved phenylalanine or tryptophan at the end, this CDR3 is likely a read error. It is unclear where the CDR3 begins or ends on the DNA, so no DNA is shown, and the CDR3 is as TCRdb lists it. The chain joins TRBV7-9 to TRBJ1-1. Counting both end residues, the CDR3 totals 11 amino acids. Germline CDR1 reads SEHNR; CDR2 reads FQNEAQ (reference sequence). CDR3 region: CASSLDDNLLE.

This chain's CDR3 is CASSLHTGNTRNEQFF. CDR3 sequence (DNA): TGTGCCAGCAGCCTCCACACAGGGAATACACGAAATGAGCAGTTCTTC. This chain connects TRBV28 to TRBJ2-1, with a tentative D call TRBD1 (6 bases). The CDR3 contains 16 residues. Germline V gene lookup returns CDR1 MDHEN and CDR2 SYDVKM. V shed 6 bases and J shed 7 bases, with 22 bases lying between them.

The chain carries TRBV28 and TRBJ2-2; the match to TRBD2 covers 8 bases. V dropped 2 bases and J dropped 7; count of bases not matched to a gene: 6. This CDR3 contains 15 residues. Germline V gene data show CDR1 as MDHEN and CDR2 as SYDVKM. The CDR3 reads CASSLAGLVGGELFF. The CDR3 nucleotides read TGTGCCAGCAGTTTAGCGGGACTAGTTGGCGGGGAGCTGTTTTTT.

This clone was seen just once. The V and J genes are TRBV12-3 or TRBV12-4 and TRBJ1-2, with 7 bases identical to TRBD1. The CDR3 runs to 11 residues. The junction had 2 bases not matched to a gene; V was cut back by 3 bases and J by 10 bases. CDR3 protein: CASSFDRVYTF. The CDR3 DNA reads TGTGCCAGCAGTTTCGACAGGGTCTACACCTTC.

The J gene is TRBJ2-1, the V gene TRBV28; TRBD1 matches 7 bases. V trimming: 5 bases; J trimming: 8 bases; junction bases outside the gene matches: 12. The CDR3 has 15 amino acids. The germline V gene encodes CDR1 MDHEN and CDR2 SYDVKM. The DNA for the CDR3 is TGTGCCAGCAGTCTCCGGACAGGCCCTATTGATGAGCAGTTCTTC. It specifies CASSLRTGPIDEQFF. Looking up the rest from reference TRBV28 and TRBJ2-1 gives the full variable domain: DVKVTQSSRYLVKRTGEKVFLECVQDMDHENMFWYRQDPGLGLRLIYFSYDVKMKEKGDIPEGYSVSREKKERFSLILESASTNQTSMYLCASSLRTGPIDEQFFGPGTRLTVL.

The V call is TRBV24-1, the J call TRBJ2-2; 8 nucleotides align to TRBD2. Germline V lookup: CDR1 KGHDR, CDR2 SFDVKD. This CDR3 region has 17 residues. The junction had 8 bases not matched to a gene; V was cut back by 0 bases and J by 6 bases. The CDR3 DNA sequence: TGTGCCACCAGTGATTTGGGTCGGCGGGGGGCTTCCGGGGAGCTGTTTTTT. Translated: CATSDLGRRGASGELFF.

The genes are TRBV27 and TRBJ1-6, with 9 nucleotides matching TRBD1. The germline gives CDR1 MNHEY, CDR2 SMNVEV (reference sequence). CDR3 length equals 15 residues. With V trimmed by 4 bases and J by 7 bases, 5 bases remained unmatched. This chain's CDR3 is CASSSGTGFNSPLHF. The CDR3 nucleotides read TGTGCCAGCAGTTCCGGGACAGGGTTCAATTCACCCCTCCACTTT.

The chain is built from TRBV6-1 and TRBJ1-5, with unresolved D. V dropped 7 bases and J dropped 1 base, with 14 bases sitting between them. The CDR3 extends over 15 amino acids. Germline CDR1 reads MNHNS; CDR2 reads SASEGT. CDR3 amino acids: CASTLREESNQPQHF. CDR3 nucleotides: TGTGCCAGCACTCTGCGGGAGGAGAGCAATCAGCCCCAGCATTTT.

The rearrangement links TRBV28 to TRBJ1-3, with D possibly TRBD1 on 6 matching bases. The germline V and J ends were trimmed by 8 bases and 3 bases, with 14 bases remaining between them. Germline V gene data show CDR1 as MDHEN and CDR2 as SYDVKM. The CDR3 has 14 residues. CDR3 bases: TGTGCCAGCGTCACGGGGACAATTGGAAACACCATATATTTT. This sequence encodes CASVTGTIGNTIYF. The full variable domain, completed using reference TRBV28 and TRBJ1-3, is DVKVTQSSRYLVKRTGEKVFLECVQDMDHENMFWYRQDPGLGLRLIYFSYDVKMKEKGDIPEGYSVSREKKERFSLILESASTNQTSMYLCASVTGTIGNTIYFGEGSWLTVV.

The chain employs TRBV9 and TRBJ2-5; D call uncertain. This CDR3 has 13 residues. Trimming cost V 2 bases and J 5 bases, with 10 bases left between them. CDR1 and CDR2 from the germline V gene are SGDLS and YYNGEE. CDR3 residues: CASSVNFGETQYF. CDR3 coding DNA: TGTGCCAGCAGCGTCAATTTCGGTGAGACCCAGTACTTC.